At least ten counts were recorded for the clone carrying this T cell receptor beta chain. There are 15 residues in the CDR3. Trimming pared 2 bases from V and 0 bases from J, leaving 8 bases between. Germline V lookup: CDR1 ENHRY, CDR2 SYGVKD. The data originate from a study of Graves' ophthalmopathy and Graves' hyperthyroidism. Researchers took RNA transcripts and amplified TCR beta CDR3 regions from them. The workflow started with a first-round RT-PCR run with HTBI primers and then moved on to a second-round multiplex PCR. Via MiXCR, TCRdb re-called the multiplex PCR reads, giving one row per CDR3 protein. Seen here are 11,000 to 15,000 distinct CDR3 sequences, approximately 51% observed once, and the top ten hold less than 55%.

The rearrangement uses TRBV10-3 and TRBJ1-5; unclear D gene. Material: peripheral blood. The origin of this receptor is a woman aged 25 to 39 with Graves' ophthalmopathy. The CDR3 sequence: CAISENGLSNQPQHF. CDR3 nucleotides: TGTGCCATCAGTGAGAACGGTCTTAGCAATCAGCCCCAGCATTTT.